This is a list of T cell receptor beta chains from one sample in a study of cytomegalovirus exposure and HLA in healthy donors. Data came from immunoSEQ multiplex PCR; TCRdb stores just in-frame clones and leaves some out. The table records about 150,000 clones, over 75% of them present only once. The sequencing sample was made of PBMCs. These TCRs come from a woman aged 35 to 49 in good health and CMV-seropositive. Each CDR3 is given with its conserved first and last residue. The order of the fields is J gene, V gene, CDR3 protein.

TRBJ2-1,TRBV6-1,CASSTYNRAENEQFF
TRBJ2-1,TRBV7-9,CASRTGTSGSLYNEQFF
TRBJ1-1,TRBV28,CASSFLSDRGTLNTEAFF
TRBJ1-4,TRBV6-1,CASSEGGHHGEKLFF
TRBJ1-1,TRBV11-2,CASSLDSRPPPNTEAFF
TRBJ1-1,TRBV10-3,CAITAAETAEAFF
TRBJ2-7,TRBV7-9,CASTHPTAPYEQYF
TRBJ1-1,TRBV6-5,CAVFPEGARTEAFF
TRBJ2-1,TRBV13,CASSPGQGVDEQFF
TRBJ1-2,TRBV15,CATSRVRGTAGYTF
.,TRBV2,CASRPLDSSGSLYEQYF
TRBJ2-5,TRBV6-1,CASSERAGSRYF
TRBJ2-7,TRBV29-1,CSVRTGNYYEQYF
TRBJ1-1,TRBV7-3,CASSLSGQRNTEAFF
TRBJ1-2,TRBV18,CASSPRGENYGYTF
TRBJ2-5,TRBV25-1,CASSLQTGGSANQETQYF
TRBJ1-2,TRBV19,CASSPYGLGAPNYGYTF
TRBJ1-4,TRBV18,CASSPTGGTNEKLFF
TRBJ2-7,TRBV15,CATSPGEEYEQYF
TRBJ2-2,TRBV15,CATSGLAEANTGELFF
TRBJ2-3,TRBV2,CASSEVTASTDTQYF
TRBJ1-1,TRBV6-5,CASRYTGARAEAFF
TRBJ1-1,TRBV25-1,CASSPWAGPIRFF
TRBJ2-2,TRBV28,CASSLRLAGGAGELFF
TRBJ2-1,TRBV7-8,CASRSDRFDNEQFF
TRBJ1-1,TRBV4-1,CASSTPGLQNTEAFF
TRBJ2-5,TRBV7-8,CASSLAEETQYF
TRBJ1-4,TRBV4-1,CASSQVSPRGNEKLFF
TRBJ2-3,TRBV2,CASGLAGADTQYF
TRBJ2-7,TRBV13,CASSQFGLAGLDEQYF
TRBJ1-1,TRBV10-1,CASSESLDSLNTEAFF
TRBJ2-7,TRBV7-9,CASSLGQADEQYF
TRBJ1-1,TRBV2,CASSEPQGANTEAFF
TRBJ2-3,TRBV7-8,CASSTVAGGSTDTQYF
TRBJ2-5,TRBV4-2,CASSLGTSGRQPPQETQYF
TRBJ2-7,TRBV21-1,CASSKGTTSGRICEQYF
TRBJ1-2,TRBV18,CASSPPAEGYTF
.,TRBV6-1,CASGSGGEQYF
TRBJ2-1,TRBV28,CASGLFAGGPNEQFF
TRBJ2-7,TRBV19,CASSRKRDSGLEQYF
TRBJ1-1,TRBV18,CASSPRDRMNTEAFF
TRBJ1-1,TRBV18,CASSPQDRGRLTEAFF